A single sample gave rise to the 25 T cell receptor beta chains below, sequenced in a study of blood T cell repertoires in COVID-19. The table came from immunoSEQ multiplex PCR; TCRdb's copy has only in-frame clones and leaves some out. The data contain roughly 300,000 clones, 92% of them seen just once; the ten biggest clones take up less than 20%. The sample was PBMCs or T cells enriched from blood (not recorded which). The receptors were gathered from a woman in her twenties or thirties who had recovered from COVID-19.

This sequence joins TRBV28 and TRBJ1-2, with TRBD1 identical over 8 bases. The CDR3 sequence is 17 residues long. Trimming removed 4 bases from V and 5 bases from J; junction bases left unmatched: 15. Germline lookup yields CDR1 MDHEN and CDR2 SYDVKM. CDR3: CASSSPANRGVGYGYTF. CDR3 sequence (DNA): TGTGCCAGCAGTTCCCCAGCAAACAGGGGGGTAGGGTATGGCTACACCTTC.

The chain carries TRBV18 and TRBJ2-1, with D uncertain. The germline gives CDR1 KGHSH, CDR2 LQKENI. The CDR3 is 16 amino acids. The V and J ends lost 0 bases and 10 bases respectively, with 19 bases between them. The CDR3 here is CASSPPSNPRSAEQFF. The CDR3 nucleotides read TGTGCCAGCTCACCACCGTCGAACCCTAGAAGCGCCGAGCAGTTCTTC.

This clone appeared a few times. Other DNA sequences in the sample encode the same CDR3. This chain uses TRBV19 with TRBJ2-7, with D perhaps TRBD1 (5 bases). The germline V gene has CDR1 LNHDA and CDR2 SQIVND (reference sequence). Trimming stripped 6 bases from V and 2 bases from J, with 8 bases between. The CDR3 extends over 12 amino acids. Here the CDR3 DNA reads TGTGCCAGTAGCACAGGCCCCTACGAGCAGTACTTC. It translates to CASSTGPYEQYF.

In this sample, this clone turned up a few times. The V call is TRBV19, the J call TRBJ1-3; a possible D gene is TRBD1 (6 bases). The length of the CDR3 is 16 residues. The ends were cut back, 5 bases at V and 0 bases at J, with 14 bases in the middle. In germline, CDR1 is LNHDA, CDR2 SQIVND (reference sequence). The CDR3 DNA follows: TGTGCCAGTAGTTACGGACAGTCCTACTCTGGAAACACCATATATTTT. Translating gives CASSYGQSYSGNTIYF.

The V gene is TRBV10-2, the J gene TRBJ2-7; TRBD1 matches at 12 bases. Germline V gene lookup returns CDR1 WSHSY and CDR2 SAAADI. V was pared by 6 bases and J by 4 bases, with 4 bases of the junction left unmatched. This CDR3 spans 14 amino acids. DNA of the CDR3: TGCGCCAGCAGCGGGACAGGGGGCCGGTACGAGCAGTACTTC. Translation: CASSGTGGRYEQYF.

In DNA form, the CDR3 reads TGTGCCAGCAGCCAGCCGGGACTAGCGTCAGAGGGCGATGAGCAGTTCTTC. Translating it yields CASSQPGLASEGDEQFF. The V call is TRBV4-2, the J call TRBJ2-1, with 10 bases that match TRBD2. V was pared by 3 bases and J by 8 bases, with 13 bases of the junction left unmatched. The CDR3 is 17 amino acids. In germline, CDR1 is LGHNA, CDR2 YNFKEQ.

V and J are TRBV4-1 and TRBJ2-2; 7 nucleotides line up with TRBD2. Germline V gene lookup returns CDR1 MGHRA and CDR2 YSYEKL. V lost 3 bases and J lost 5; bases outside the gene matches: 9. The CDR3 length is 16 residues. The CDR3 region has the DNA TGCGCCAGCAGCCAGGCGGGGAGGGCTTGGACCGGGGAGCTGTTTTTT. Its protein product is CASSQAGRAWTGELFF.

The chain uses TRBV3-1 (or the pseudogene TRBV3-2) and TRBJ1-2, with a possible D match to TRBD1 (5 bases). The CDR3 extends over 15 amino acids. Trimming took off 0 bases at V and 4 bases at J, with 12 bases between the two ends. Per the germline V gene, CDR1 is LGHDT and CDR2 is YNNKEL (reference sequence). The CDR3 region has the DNA TGTGCCAGCAGCCAAGATCCGTCAGGGCCCTATGGCTACACCTTC. Encoded protein: CASSQDPSGPYGYTF.

V and J are TRBV7-9 and TRBJ2-7; 10 bases line up with TRBD1. Trimming cost V 1 base and J 3 bases; bases outside gene matches: 3. The CDR3 length is 15 residues. Germline CDR1 SEHNR, CDR2 FQNEAQ (reference sequence). CDR3 protein: CASSLEDRGLYEQYF. CDR3 in DNA: TGTGCCAGCAGCTTAGAAGACAGGGGGCTCTACGAGCAGTACTTC.

V usage is TRBV18 and J usage is TRBJ1-5; tentatively, D is TRBD1 (5 bases). The CDR3 is 15 amino acids. Germline V gives CDR1 KGHSH, CDR2 LQKENI. Trimming left V 3 bases short and J 5 bases short, with 14 bases between. The CDR3 spells CASSPFSGGDQPQHF. In DNA form, the CDR3 reads TGTGCCAGCTCACCTTTTTCAGGAGGGGATCAGCCCCAGCATTTT.

The chain uses TRBV5-4 and TRBJ1-1, with D possibly being TRBD1 (5 bases). Germline V CDR1 and CDR2: SGHNT, YYREEE (reference sequence). V lost 4 bases to trimming and J lost 4 bases, with 20 bases between them. This CDR3 region has 16 residues. The CDR3 spells CASSEESSGGTTEAFF. As DNA, the CDR3 is TGTGCCAGCAGCGAGGAAAGTTCGGGGGGTACCACTGAAGCTTTCTTT.

The rearrangement links TRBV2 to TRBJ1-1; 8 bases align to TRBD1. The trim removed 1 base at V and 12 bases at J, leaving 7 bases unmatched. The CDR3 covers 13 residues. The germline V gene encodes CDR1 SNHLY and CDR2 FYNNEI. CDR3 bases: TGTGCCAGCAGTGAAGGACAGGGGTCGTCGTCTTTCTTT. It encodes CASSEGQGSSSFF.

The chain is built from TRBV19 and TRBJ1-6, with 7 positions matching TRBD1. The germline V gene has CDR1 LNHDA and CDR2 SQIVND (reference sequence). The junction had 7 bases not matched to a gene; V was cut back by 5 bases and J by 3 bases. The CDR3 length is 16 residues. CDR3: CASSSRDSHYNSPLHF. The CDR3 DNA reads TGTGCCAGTAGTTCCCGGGACAGCCACTATAATTCACCCCTCCACTTT.

The chain couples TRBV10-3 to TRBJ1-2; D gene uncertain. Germline V lookup: CDR1 ENHRY, CDR2 SYGVKD. V lost 5 bases and J 3 bases, leaving 10 bases between the germline ends. This CDR3 region has 13 residues. CDR3 nucleotide sequence: TGTGCCATCAGTTCGGCAGGTGACTATGGCTACACCTTC. Its translation is CAISSAGDYGYTF.

The rearrangement links TRBV20-1 to TRBJ2-1; no reliable D call. CDR1 is DFQATT and CDR2 is SNEGSKA in the germline V gene (reference sequence). The CDR3 consists of 11 residues. V shed 8 bases and J shed 7 bases, with 12 bases lying between them. The DNA for the CDR3 is TGCAGTATCCCTCGCCAGAATGAGCAGTTCTTC. Its protein product is CSIPRQNEQFF.

The rearrangement joins TRBV19 to TRBJ2-2, with 10 bases that match TRBD1. There are 15 residues in the CDR3. CDR1 is LNHDA and CDR2 is SQIVND in the germline V gene (reference sequence). V shed 9 bases and J 1 base; nucleotides not matched to a gene: 5. The CDR3 loop is CASRQGARNTGELFF. The CDR3 DNA reads TGTGCCAGCCGACAGGGGGCCCGGAACACCGGGGAGCTGTTTTTT.

This chain connects TRBV7-2 to TRBJ2-3; possible D gene TRBD2, 7 bases. This CDR3 spans 15 amino acids. V lost 2 bases and J lost 2, with 11 bases in between. Germline assignment: CDR1 SGHTA and CDR2 FQGNSA. The CDR3 loop reads CASSLRGGITDTQYF. CDR3 DNA sequence: TGTGCCAGCAGCTTAAGGGGGGGGATCACAGATACGCAGTATTTT.

This clone was seen at least ten times. The chain is built from TRBV4-1 and TRBJ1-2; the match to TRBD1 covers 10 bases. The germline CDR1 and CDR2 sequences are MGHRA and YSYEKL. This CDR3 contains 15 residues. V lost 4 bases to trimming and J lost 5 bases; unmatched junction nucleotides: 7. This CDR3 is CASSRRDRGGYGYTF. The CDR3 region has the DNA TGCGCCAGCAGCCGCCGGGACAGGGGAGGGTATGGCTACACCTTC.

The J gene is TRBJ2-7, the V gene TRBV19, with TRBD1 matching over 8 bases. V lost 1 base to trimming and J lost 3 bases; unmatched junction nucleotides: 2. Germline assignment: CDR1 LNHDA and CDR2 SQIVND (reference sequence). There are 14 residues in the CDR3. CDR3 in amino acids: CASSIAGGGYEQYF. The CDR3 bases are TGTGCCAGTAGTATAGCAGGGGGCGGCTACGAGCAGTACTTC. Full variable domain (outside the CDR3, taken from reference TRBV19 and TRBJ2-7): DGGITQSPKYLFRKEGQNVTLSCEQNLNHDAMYWYRQDPGQGLRLIYYSQIVNDFQKGDIAEGYSVSREKKESFPLTVTSAQKNPTAFYLCASSIAGGGYEQYFGPGTRLTVT.

The chain couples TRBV5-1 to TRBJ2-2; TRBD1 is a possible D gene (6 bases). Trimming removed 4 bases from V and 3 bases from J, with 13 bases in between. The CDR3 length is 15 residues. Germline CDR1 SGHRS, CDR2 YFSETQ. The CDR3: CASSHRDTYTGELFF. Here the CDR3 DNA reads TGCGCCAGCAGCCACCGGGACACATACACCGGGGAGCTGTTTTTT. Full variable domain (rest looked up from reference TRBV5-1 and TRBJ2-2): KAGVTQTPRYLIKTRGQQVTLSCSPISGHRSVSWYQQTPGQGLQFLFEYFSETQRNKGNFPGRFSGRQFSNSRSEMNVSTLELGDSALYLCASSHRDTYTGELFFGEGSRLTVL.

This rearrangement joins TRBV28 to TRBJ2-7, with D perhaps TRBD2 (6 bases). Per germline, CDR1 MDHEN and CDR2 SYDVKM. The CDR3 is 13 amino acids. CDR3 nucleotides: TGTGCGAGCGGGCCGGCGTCCCTCGACGAGCAGTACTTC. Its protein is CASGPASLDEQYF.

V usage is TRBV4-1 and J usage is TRBJ2-5, with D perhaps TRBD1 (5 bases). The CDR3 runs 16 residues. Germline lookup yields CDR1 MGHRA and CDR2 YSYEKL. V was pared by 3 bases and J by 7 bases, with 21 bases between. The CDR3 DNA reads as TGCGCCAGCAGCCATCCACTGACAGACCCCGGGCGGACCCAGTACTTC. This translates into CASSHPLTDPGRTQYF.

The CDR3 DNA reads TGTGCCAGCAGCTCAAGGACAGGGCTAAACTACGAGCAGTACTTC. It translates to CASSSRTGLNYEQYF. V is TRBV7-9 and J is TRBJ2-7; 8 bases match TRBD1. Trimming at V came to 4 bases and at J to 3 bases, leaving 8 bases not matched to a gene. Germline V gene lookup returns CDR1 SEHNR and CDR2 FQNEAQ (reference sequence). The CDR3 covers 15 residues.

This clone was observed a few times. The CDR3 sequence: CASSFAGHYEQYF. The CDR3 region has the DNA TGTGCCAGCAGCTTCGCAGGACACTACGAGCAGTACTTC. V and J are TRBV7-9 and TRBJ2-7, with a weak D call TRBD1 (5 bases). The CDR3 has 13 amino acids. V dropped 3 bases and J dropped 3 bases, with 9 bases sitting between them. CDR1 and CDR2 (germline): SEHNR, FQNEAQ (reference sequence).

This chain connects TRBV5-1 to TRBJ1-2, with 8 bases lining up with TRBD1. J was trimmed by 6 bases and V by 4 bases; bases with no gene match: 8. The length of the CDR3 is 14 residues. Germline CDR1 reads SGHRS; CDR2 reads YFSETQ. This CDR3 is CASSGPTGGDGYTF. Written as DNA, the CDR3 is TGCGCCAGCAGCGGCCCTACAGGGGGGGATGGCTACACCTTC.